The 2 T cell receptor beta chains listed next were all sequenced from one sample in a study of shared clonotypes between healthy human individuals. This table comes from immunoSEQ multiplex PCR, and its TCRdb copy is limited to in-frame clones, with some not included. This table holds some 1.1 million clones, around 77% found once. The specimen sequenced was memory CD4+ T cells from PBMCs. Stated subset: CD45RA-negative fraction. The receptors derive from a man aged 18 to 29 in good health. Some clones in this sample may be carry-over from other donors' samples.

The CDR3 nucleotides are TGTGCCAGCAGGGAACGAGCGGGAGTCAGCTCCTACGAGCAGTACTTC. Protein sequence: CASRERAGVSSYEQYF. The chain links TRBV2 to TRBJ2-7; 8 bases align to TRBD2. This CDR3 contains 16 residues. Germline CDR1 SNHLY, CDR2 FYNNEI. V lost 6 bases, J lost 0 bases, and 10 bases stayed unmatched.

The chain links TRBV11-2 to TRBJ2-7; no firm D call. V lost 1 base and J lost 1, with 8 bases in between. The germline CDR1 and CDR2 sequences are SGHAT and FQNNGV. The CDR3 totals 14 residues. The CDR3 sequence is CASSLGILSYEQYF. For the CDR3, the DNA is TGTGCCAGCAGCTTAGGTATACTATCCTACGAGCAGTACTTC.